These 28 T cell receptor beta chains were all obtained from the same sample, sequenced in a study of control samples from healthy donors and cancer patients (TCRdb year 2020). Library preparation employed the immunoSEQ multiplex PCR assay. Here the immuneACCESS table is served through TCRdb, limited to in-frame sequences with V and J called. Missing clones are a known gap in these copies; in checked studies unresolved V genes cover under half, and the rest lacks a known reason. This sample gives roughly 130,000 clones in total; roughly 94% of them show up just once. The ten top clones hold 13% to 15% of the sample. The sample consisted of PBMCs. These receptors all come from a man between 60 and 75 years old with colorectal cancer.

The chain combines TRBV19 with TRBJ2-6, with D perhaps matching TRBD1 (6 bases). Trimming took off 5 bases at V and 0 bases at J, with 8 bases between the two ends. The germline V gene has CDR1 LNHDA and CDR2 SQIVND (reference sequence). This CDR3 region has 15 residues. The CDR3 bases are TGTGCCAGTAGTGAAGGGGGCTCTGGGGCCAACGTCCTGACTTTC. This codes for CASSEGGSGANVLTF.

The V and J genes are TRBV19 and TRBJ1-4, with 8 bases that match TRBD1. The ends lost 4 bases at V and 4 bases at J; junction bases unmatched: 8. CDR1 LNHDA and CDR2 SQIVND come from the germline V gene (reference sequence). This CDR3 is built from 16 residues. The CDR3 reads CASSRRGQGFNEKLFF. The CDR3 DNA reads as TGTGCCAGTAGTAGACGAGGACAGGGCTTTAATGAAAAACTGTTTTTT.

J is TRBJ2-1 and V is TRBV3-1 (or the pseudogene TRBV3-2); 12 bases match TRBD2. J was trimmed by 5 bases and V by 1 base; bases with no gene match: 18. The CDR3 totals 21 residues. In germline, CDR1 is LGHDT, CDR2 YNNKEL (reference sequence). The CDR3 loop is CASSQVRLAGARRIDHNEQFF. DNA for the CDR3: TGTGCCAGCAGCCAAGTGAGACTAGCGGGGGCGCGGAGGATAGATCACAATGAGCAGTTCTTC.

The CDR3 here is CASSESGRVGTGELFF. In nucleotides, the CDR3 is TGTGCCAGCAGTGAATCGGGCAGGGTGGGAACCGGGGAGCTGTTTTTT. The chain joins TRBV25-1 to TRBJ2-2; D is perhaps TRBD1 (5 bases). V lost 1 base and J 5 bases, leaving 14 bases between the germline ends. This CDR3 is built from 16 residues. Germline CDR1 is MGHDK and CDR2 is SYGVNS. The whole variable domain, filled in from reference TRBV25-1 and TRBJ2-2, reads EADIYQTPRYLVIGTGKKITLECSQTMGHDKMYWYQQDPGMELHLIHYSYGVNSTEKGDLSSESTVSRIRTEHFPLTLESARPSHTSQYLCASSESGRVGTGELFFGEGSRLTVL.

The rearrangement links TRBV7-6 to TRBJ2-1; 7 bases align to TRBD1. From germline, CDR1 is SGHVS and CDR2 FNYEAQ. The CDR3 consists of 15 residues. Trimming took 5 bases from V and 4 from J; bases not matched to a gene: 8. The CDR3 nucleotides read TGTGCCAGCAGCATGCACAGGGGAGAGTACAATGAGCAGTTCTTC. This encodes CASSMHRGEYNEQFF.

The V call is TRBV27, the J call TRBJ2-7; no firm D call. The V end was cut by 6 bases, the J end by 6 bases, with 15 bases between. The germline V gene encodes CDR1 MNHEY and CDR2 SMNVEV (reference sequence). The CDR3 consists of 13 residues. For the CDR3, the DNA is TGTGCCAGCAGGGTCCCCGGCCGGGCCGAGCAGTACTTC. Amino acids: CASRVPGRAEQYF.

This chain uses TRBV7-9 with TRBJ2-7; 9 positions match TRBD2. This CDR3 is built from 13 residues. CDR1 and CDR2 (germline): SEHNR, FQNEAQ (reference sequence). The junction had 6 bases not matched to a gene; V was cut back by 5 bases and J by 7 bases. The CDR3 here is CASSSSGGMEQYF. CDR3 sequence (DNA): TGTGCCAGCAGCAGTAGCGGGGGAATGGAGCAGTACTTC. Looking up the rest from reference TRBV7-9 and TRBJ2-7 gives the full variable domain: DTGVSQNPRHKITKRGQNVTFRCDPISEHNRLYWYRQTLGQGPEFLTYFQNEAQLEKSRLLSDRFSAERPKGSFSTLEIQRTEQGDSAMYLCASSSSGGMEQYFGPGTRLTVT.

The chain links TRBV9 to TRBJ2-5; 11 nucleotides match TRBD2. Germline-derived CDR1 and CDR2 are SGDLS and YYNGEE. The CDR3 sequence is 17 residues long. Germline trimming cut 0 bases from V and 3 bases from J; bases unmatched to any gene: 7. The CDR3 loop reads CASSVGIAGGLKETQYF. The DNA for the CDR3 is TGTGCCAGCAGCGTAGGGATAGCGGGGGGGTTAAAAGAGACCCAGTACTTC.

The genes are TRBV15 and TRBJ1-4; TRBD1 might be the D (5 bases). Trimming took 1 base from V and 0 from J, leaving 6 bases between them. Germline V gives CDR1 LNHNV, CDR2 YYDKDF (reference sequence). The CDR3 covers 15 residues. The CDR3 loop reads CATSRGTTTNEKLFF. The CDR3 DNA reads as TGTGCCACCAGCAGAGGGACAACAACTAATGAAAAACTGTTTTTT.

J is TRBJ2-7 and V is TRBV6-5; 7 bases are a match to TRBD2. The CDR3 spans 14 residues. Unmatched junction bases numbered 7, after V lost 4 bases and J lost 4 bases. Per germline, CDR1 MNHEY and CDR2 SVGAGI. The CDR3 DNA sequence: TGTGCCAGCAGTTTCCCGGGGAGGGTTTACGAGCAGTACTTC. Amino acid sequence: CASSFPGRVYEQYF.

Only one count was recorded for this clone. This sequence joins TRBV11-1 and TRBJ2-7; D is perhaps TRBD2 (5 bases). V lost 1 base to trimming and J lost 3 bases, with 10 bases between them. This CDR3 region has 14 residues. Per germline, CDR1 SGHAT and CDR2 FQDESV (reference sequence). The CDR3 protein is CASSLGVGDYEQYF. The CDR3 region has the DNA TGTGCCAGCAGCTTAGGGGTCGGGGACTACGAGCAGTACTTC.

As concerns this clone: One end of the junction varies from germline; a read error may be responsible. This chain joins TRBV11-3 and TRBJ1-2; D gene unclear. Germline lookup yields CDR1 SGHNT and CDR2 YENEEA. The CDR3 runs to 12 residues. Written as DNA, the CDR3 is TGTGCCAGCAGCCGCGACTATTATGGCCACACCTTC. This codes for CASSRDYYGHTF.

The rearrangement links TRBV5-1 to TRBJ2-7; 8 nucleotides align to TRBD1. The J segment lost 8 bases and the V segment lost 4 bases, leaving 11 bases of the junction unmatched. Germline V gives CDR1 SGHRS, CDR2 YFSETQ. The CDR3 consists of 14 residues. CDR3 amino acids: CASSIGQGAGQQYF. CDR3 in DNA: TGCGCCAGCAGCATAGGACAGGGCGCCGGCCAGCAGTACTTC.

The DNA for the CDR3 is TGTGCCAGCAGCATCCGGACCAATCTCATGTCCGATGAGCAGTTCTTC. It is translated as CASSIRTNLMSDEQFF. This chain connects TRBV11-2 to TRBJ2-1; D call uncertain. Germline V gene sequence: CDR1 SGHAT, CDR2 FQNNGV. V shed 5 bases and J shed 8 bases, with 22 bases lying between them. The CDR3 totals 16 residues.

The chain couples TRBV3-1 (or the pseudogene TRBV3-2) to TRBJ2-5; possibly TRBD1 for D (6 bases). Germline assignment: CDR1 LGHDT and CDR2 YNNKEL (reference sequence). CDR3 size: 13 residues. V was shortened by 7 bases and J by 2 bases, with 11 bases between the two germline ends. CDR3 region: CASILGGQETQYF. The CDR3 DNA reads as TGTGCCAGCATCCTAGGGGGTCAAGAGACCCAGTACTTC.

V gene TRBV4-3 combines with J gene TRBJ1-4; 7 nucleotides agree with TRBD1. This CDR3 is 13 amino acids long. Looked up from germline, CDR1 is LGHNA and CDR2 is YSLEER. The trim removed 0 bases at V and 13 bases at J, leaving 5 bases unmatched. For the CDR3, the DNA is TGCGCCAGCAGCCAAGATCGGACAGGAGGACTGTTTTTT. Its protein product is CASSQDRTGGLFF.

The gene calls are TRBV14 and TRBJ2-6; weak D call: TRBD1 (5 bases). This CDR3 region has 15 residues. CDR1 SGHDN and CDR2 FVKESK come from the germline V gene. Trimming removed 0 bases from V and 2 bases from J, with 5 bases in between. CDR3 DNA sequence: TGTGCCAGCAGCCAAGACAGGGCTGGGGCCAACGTCCTGACTTTC. Residues: CASSQDRAGANVLTF.

CDR3 DNA: TGCGCCAGCAGCCAGCTCACGGCTTTGAACACTGAAGCTTTCTTT. Protein sequence: CASSQLTALNTEAFF. The chain links TRBV4-1 to TRBJ1-1; D uncertain. CDR3 length equals 15 residues. Between the trimmed V and J ends, which lost 3 bases and 0 bases, there was a span of 11 bases. In germline, CDR1 is MGHRA, CDR2 YSYEKL.

The chain couples TRBV3-1 (or the pseudogene TRBV3-2) to TRBJ2-1, with TRBD2 matching over 11 bases. The germline gives CDR1 LGHDT, CDR2 YNNKEL (reference sequence). Losses at the gene ends were 1 base for V and 6 bases for J; bases not matched to a gene: 8. The CDR3 is 17 residues long. The CDR3, as DNA: TGTGCCAGCAGCCAAGGTCCCCTAGCGGGGGGAGGCAATGAGCAGTTCTTC. Amino acid sequence: CASSQGPLAGGGNEQFF.

The rearrangement links TRBV10-3 to TRBJ2-5, with unresolved D. Germline lookup yields CDR1 ENHRY and CDR2 SYGVKD. The CDR3 extends over 15 amino acids. Trimming removed 4 bases from V and 2 bases from J, with 14 bases in between. This chain's CDR3 is CAISAKQSIQETQYF. The CDR3 bases are TGTGCCATCAGTGCTAAACAGAGTATTCAAGAGACCCAGTACTTC.

The V gene is TRBV12-5, the J gene TRBJ2-1; 11 bases are a match to TRBD1. Germline V lookup: CDR1 LGHNT, CDR2 FRNRAP. The ends lost 1 base at V and 10 bases at J; junction bases unmatched: 3. The CDR3 is 14 amino acids. In nucleotides, the CDR3 is TGTGCTAGTGGTTTGGGGACAGGGGGCAGGGAGCAGTTCTTC. Its protein is CASGLGTGGREQFF.

This clone was seen just once. This chain uses TRBV5-3 with TRBJ2-7; 8 nucleotides align to TRBD2. TRBV5-3 is reported as an ORF; its role is uncertain. CDR3 length equals 15 residues. The junction had 8 bases not matched to a gene; V was cut back by 4 bases and J by 2 bases. The CDR3 DNA sequence: TGTGCCAGAAGCACACTAGCGGCCCGGGCCTACGAGCAGTACTTC. It translates to CARSTLAARAYEQYF.

The V call is TRBV7-6, the J call TRBJ1-1; D is undetermined. This CDR3 has 15 amino acids. Trimming removed 3 bases from V and 4 bases from J, with 15 bases in between. The germline CDR1 and CDR2 sequences are SGHVS and FNYEAQ. DNA of the CDR3: TGTGCCAGCAGCTTCCGCCCCGGTCCGGGCACTGAAGCTTTCTTT. Translating it yields CASSFRPGPGTEAFF.

The chain couples TRBV5-1 to TRBJ2-3; 9 positions agree with TRBD1. CDR1 SGHRS and CDR2 YFSETQ come from the germline V gene. The trim removed 0 bases at V and 3 bases at J, leaving 5 bases unmatched. The CDR3 sequence is 16 residues long. This CDR3 is CASSLAGTGRTDTQYF. For the CDR3, the DNA is TGCGCCAGCAGCTTGGCCGGGACAGGGAGGACAGATACGCAGTATTTT.

The chain combines TRBV4-1 with TRBJ2-3; 9 bases align to TRBD1. Germline CDR1 reads MGHRA; CDR2 reads YSYEKL. J gave up 4 bases and V 7 bases, and 9 bases lay outside the gene matches. The CDR3 has 15 residues. The CDR3 DNA reads TGCGCCAGCACGTGGACAGGGGCCTCGGCAGATACGCAGTATTTT. This translates into CASTWTGASADTQYF.

This chain joins TRBV11-2 and TRBJ2-7; 7 positions agree with TRBD1. The J segment lost 4 bases and the V segment lost 1 base, leaving 4 bases of the junction unmatched. Germline V gene lookup returns CDR1 SGHAT and CDR2 FQNNGV. The CDR3 is 14 amino acids. The CDR3: CASSLGARGYEQYF. DNA for the CDR3: TGTGCCAGCAGCTTAGGGGCCAGGGGGTACGAGCAGTACTTC.

This clone appeared once. This chain joins TRBV27 and TRBJ1-1, with D tentatively TRBD1 (5 bases). The germline V and J ends were trimmed by 5 bases and 1 base, with 14 bases remaining between them. Germline V gene data show CDR1 as MNHEY and CDR2 as SMNVEV (reference sequence). The CDR3 extends over 15 amino acids. The CDR3 sequence is CASSMAGLRNTEAFF. CDR3 sequence (DNA): TGTGCCAGCAGTATGGCGGGACTGCGGAACACTGAAGCTTTCTTT.

This clone came up a few times. The chain joins TRBV18 to TRBJ1-2; D remains ambiguous. Per germline, CDR1 KGHSH and CDR2 LQKENI. V was shortened by 3 bases and J by 6 bases, with 17 bases between the two germline ends. The CDR3 contains 15 residues. The CDR3: CASSPQVEFQDGYTF. CDR3 DNA sequence: TGTGCCAGCTCACCCCAGGTAGAGTTTCAGGATGGCTACACCTTC.